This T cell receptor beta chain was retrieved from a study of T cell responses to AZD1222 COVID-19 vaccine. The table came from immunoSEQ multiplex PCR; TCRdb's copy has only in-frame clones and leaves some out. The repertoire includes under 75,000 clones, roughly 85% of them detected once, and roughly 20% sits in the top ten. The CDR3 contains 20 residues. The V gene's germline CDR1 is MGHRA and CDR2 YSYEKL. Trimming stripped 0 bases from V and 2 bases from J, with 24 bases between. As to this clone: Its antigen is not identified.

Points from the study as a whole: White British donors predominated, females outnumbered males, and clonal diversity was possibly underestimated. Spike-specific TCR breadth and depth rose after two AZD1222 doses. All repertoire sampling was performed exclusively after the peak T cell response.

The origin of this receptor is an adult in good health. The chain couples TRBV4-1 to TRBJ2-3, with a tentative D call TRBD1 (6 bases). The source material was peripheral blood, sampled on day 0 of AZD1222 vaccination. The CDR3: CASSQDGKVGAPRITDTQYF. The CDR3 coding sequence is TGCGCCAGCAGCCAAGATGGGAAGGTGGGGGCCCCTAGGATCACAGATACGCAGTATTTT.